A selection of T cell receptor beta chains follows, all from one sample in a study of blood T cell repertoires in COVID-19. Repertoires were generated with immunoSEQ multiplex PCR, while TCRdb's copy carries only in-frame clones and drops some. The sample has over 70,000 clones; approximately 78% are singletons. Sequencing input: peripheral blood. These receptors came from a man aged 60 to 75 with acute or convalescent COVID-19. Both conserved end residues are part of each CDR3.

TRBJ1-4,TRBV28,CASSPGGRGEKLFF
TRBJ1-4,TRBV28,CASSGTGDPSTNEKLFF
TRBJ2-7,TRBV11-1,CASSPDSYEQYF
TRBJ1-6,TRBV6-4,CASSETGVGNSPLHF
TRBJ1-6,TRBV9,CASRVGTGADSPLHF
TRBJ2-1,TRBV9,CASSVGTSGYNEQFF
TRBJ2-2,TRBV28,CACFERANTGELFF
TRBJ1-6,TRBV6-4,CASSPPWSSDSPLHF
TRBJ1-4,TRBV6-5,CASSPGGTGNEKLFF
TRBJ2-6,TRBV4-1,CASSPLAGGAANVLTF